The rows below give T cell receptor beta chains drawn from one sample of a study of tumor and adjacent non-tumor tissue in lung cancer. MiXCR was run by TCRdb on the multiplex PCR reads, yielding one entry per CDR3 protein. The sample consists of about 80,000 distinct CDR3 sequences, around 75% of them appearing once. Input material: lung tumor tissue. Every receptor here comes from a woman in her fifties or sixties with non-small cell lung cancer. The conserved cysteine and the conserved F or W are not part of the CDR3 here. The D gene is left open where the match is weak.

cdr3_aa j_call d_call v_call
SAWALGSYVVNVLT TRBJ2-6 . TRBV29-1
ASSPRQGPYNEQF TRBJ2-1 TRBD1 TRBV6-1
AIRSGTIDTQY TRBJ2-3 TRBD2 TRBV10-3
ASRPTRQAYEQY TRBJ2-7 . TRBV6-5
AISTGSIQPQH TRBJ1-5 TRBD1 TRBV6-1
SVEGTSYNEQF TRBJ2-1 TRBD2 TRBV29-1
ASGRQDNSSLY TRBJ1-6 . TRBV6-5
ASTSGVGSFSYNEQF TRBJ2-1 . TRBV6-1
ASSQFFGREETQH TRBJ2-5 . TRBV4-2
PSSPTSRGMNIGELF TRBJ2-2 . TRBV9
SASTVRSLETQH TRBJ2-5 . TRBV20-1
SSFDQRYEQY TRBJ2-7 . TRBV20-1
ASSLVPGPQETQY TRBJ2-5 . TRBV13
DSSYARCNQPQH TRBJ1-5 . TRBV12-3/TRBV12-4
ASSLPARWSVDQPQH TRBJ1-5 . TRBV7-2
ASNLDPHTDTQY TRBJ2-3 . TRBV11-3
ASSGRQASNYGYT TRBJ1-2 . TRBV19
SARDAVFPEQY TRBJ2-7 . TRBV20-1
TSSQAGLTDTQY TRBJ2-3 . TRBV4-1
ASVLDSGRFYEQY TRBJ2-7 TRBD2 TRBV5-5
ASSFESLTNNRQY TRBJ2-4 . TRBV28
ASRADRFQETQY TRBJ2-5 TRBD1 TRBV5-1
ASSFITGGHNEQF TRBJ2-1 . TRBV11-2
VSSLSPQETQY TRBJ2-5 . TRBV12-3/TRBV12-4